This T cell receptor beta chain was recorded in a study of T cells after posttransplantation cyclophosphamide (TCRdb year 2016). For the wider study: Using TRB sequencing, the study followed how the T cell repertoire reconstituted after myeloablative bone marrow transplantation in which posttransplantation cyclophosphamide served as GVHD prophylaxis. Samples from around 40 PTCy-treated patients and 15 to 20 related bone marrow donors of those patients were subjected to antigen receptor sequencing. Blood from every one of the approximately 33 PTCy patients who had 1-year posttransplant specimens underwent TRB sequencing. Up to 3 additional blood samples from 2 to 5.2 years after transplant were also TRB-sequenced in 3 patients, as was pretransplant blood from several patients. TRA and TRB clonality were tightly correlated in 9 or 10 samples, so subsequent TCR analyses focused on TRB only. Public TRB sequences were compared against a database of over 3,600 sequences linked to responses to pathogens, tumor antigens, self-antigens and alloantigens. General study outcomes and caveats: Across fewer than 50 patients, recipient CMV seropositivity and CMV reactivation were highly associated with TRB clonality; PTCy diversity was similar to CNI/methotrexate controls. The TRB repertoires of T cells infiltrating skin or the GI tract showed only limited overlap with the TRB repertoires found in blood. Donor-recipient similarity was low at 1-2 months but rose over the first year, and later blood repertoires were often dominated by donor CD8+ memory clones.

This clone was detected ten times or more. The antigen it binds to is not known. One base away there is no much larger clone; base qualities are not given. V lost 10 bases and J lost 0 bases; the stretch between them is 16 bases long. Its CDR3 holds 14 amino acids, cysteine through phenylalanine. Only CDR3 DNA remains: 42 bases, in frame from the first base. CDR1 and CDR2, looked up from the germline V gene, are MGHDK and SYGVNS. Genomic DNA was the input for TRB sequencing, which was run either with the immunoSEQ assay at survey resolution or with the hsTCRB kit. In the authors' own workflow: The immunoSEQ software was used for initial read processing, and the LymphoSeq R package was used for repertoire analyses. Clonality was computed as 1 minus normalized Shannon entropy, and a Gini coefficient was also calculated for each TRB dataset. To infer phenotypes in unsorted samples, TRB sequences from sorted subsets of the recipient or donor were mapped onto the unsorted samples of the same recipient. TCRdb carries this immuneACCESS record with in-frame sequences only. Its versions omit some clonotypes, under half of them owing to an unresolved V gene in the studies checked, with the rest unexplained. D and trimming come from the DNA, and the V and J calls and clone size come from that table. The table notes about 36,000 clones here, none of them singletons. About 1.2% of the sample is in the top ten clones.

Peripheral blood samples were provided by related bone marrow donors on the day of marrow donation. Peripheral blood and bone marrow mononuclear cells were isolated by Ficoll-Hypaque density centrifugation and were cryopreserved. The specimen sequenced was PBMCs. The clonotype was recovered from a girl aged 10 to 17 in good health, CMV-negative, and a related stem cell transplant donor. The rearranged segments are TRBV25-1 and TRBJ2-7; a tentative D match to TRBD1 spans 6 bases. This receptor has the CDR3 CAIPGQQSSYEQYF. The DNA reads as follows: TGTGCCATCCCGGGACAACAAAGCTCCTACGAGCAGTACTTC.